Below, one T cell receptor (beta chain) is given with its context. What it binds is not known. The data were produced by immunoSEQ multiplex PCR, yet TCRdb's version contains in-frame clones alone and is incomplete. The sample has approximately 140,000 clones; about nine tenths are singletons. This sample is part of a study of Ad26.COV2.S vaccination and SARS-CoV-2 variants. V gave up 6 bases and J gave up 6 bases; unmatched junction bases: 16. CDR3 length: 16 residues. Germline V CDR1 and CDR2: MDHEN, SYDVKM. Study-level results: Vaccinees showed greater spike-specific TCR breadth than placebo recipients. Measurements of TCR breadth and depth may have given underestimates of the total T cell responses.

This sequence joins TRBV28 and TRBJ1-1; 7 bases fit TRBD1. The specimen comprised peripheral blood, sampled after recovery from COVID-19. The receptor was isolated from a human donor who had recovered from COVID-19. CDR3 region: CASRVGATGRFAEAFF. CDR3 DNA: TGTGCCAGCAGAGTCGGGGCGACAGGGCGATTCGCTGAAGCTTTCTTT.